This T cell receptor (beta chain) was captured by sequencing in a study of vaccination effects on CD4 cells after COVID-19 (dated by TCRdb to between 2021 and 2024). Study-level background: Each participant received two doses of an mRNA SARS-CoV-2 vaccine, either BNT162b2 or mRNA-1273. In the study, cultures from other donors were sequenced using the Oncomine TCR Beta short-read assay on an Illumina iSeq 100. Altogether, some ten COVID-19 convalescent patients and a few SARS-CoV-2-naive healthy vaccine recipients made up the full study. SARS-CoV-2 spike-specific CD4+ TCR repertoires from before and after mRNA vaccination were compared in COVID-19 convalescent patients and in infection-naive vaccine recipients.

The CDR3, cysteine through phenylalanine, is 15 amino acids long. Just the 45-base CDR3 DNA is kept, in frame starting at base 1. The junction shows trimming of 5 bases on V and 0 bases on J, plus 13 bases between the germline ends. CDR1 MNHEY and CDR2 SMNVEV were looked up in the germline V gene (reference sequence). The full study reports these points: Among healthy vaccine recipients, nearly all vaccine-induced clones were SARS-CoV-2 mono-reactive, and just 1 of 255 was cross-reactive with common cold coronaviruses. Marked clonal contraction was observed in both infection-induced and vaccine-induced clones at late post-vaccination timepoints, consistent with waning T cell responses. Only a small number of convalescent patients were included, and no early post-infection timepoints were available, which limited the study.

To identify antigen-specific CD4+ T cell clonotypes by their expansion, the ViraFEST assay first stimulated PBMC with viral peptide pools and then applied TCR sequencing. After less than 13 days of culture, CD4+ T cells were isolated with the EasySep CD4+ T cell isolation kit. None of the healthy vaccine recipients had a prior SARS-CoV-2 infection, which was confirmed by nucleocapsid antibody tests that came back negative both before and after vaccination. A few million PBMC per well were cultured in IMDM with approximately 5% human AB serum, 10 IU/ml IL-2 and gentamicin, plus 10 ug/ml peptides. On days 3 and 7, half of the culture medium was replaced with fresh IL-2-containing medium. Unless noted otherwise, every peptide stimulation condition was grown in triplicate wells. PBMC were separated from whole blood using Ficoll-Paque Plus gradient centrifugation and were then either cryopreserved at -140C or used fresh. Overlapping peptide pools spanned the spike proteins of SARS-CoV-2 and the common cold coronaviruses HCoV-NL63, HCoV-OC43 and HCoV-229E. The QIAamp micro DNA kit was used to extract genomic DNA from the cultured CD4+ T cells.

The method was the immunoSEQ multiplex PCR assay. DNA from the cultured and isolated CD4+ T cells underwent TCR beta CDR3 sequencing. Processing in the source paper ran as follows. Non-productive TCR sequences were removed, reads were trimmed to the CDR3 region, and CDR3s of at least 7 amino acids were retained. Antigen-specific clonotypes were identified using the MANAFEST web app by comparison of expansion in peptide wells against reference cultures. To be called positive, a clone needed expansion at FDR<0.05 compared with the reference and with all other wells, an odds ratio greater than 5, and a frequency greater than 0.1% in two replicate wells. Clonotypes significantly expanded in SARS-CoV-2 spike wells and in at least one common cold coronavirus spike condition were defined as cross-reactive. Levenshtein distance calculated with the stringdist R package was used to assess CDR3 similarity, and unrooted trees were constructed with ape in R 3.6.1. This immuneACCESS table, as held by TCRdb, lists in-frame sequences with V and J called but not all clones. Of the missing ones, under half trace to an unresolved V gene in checked studies; the others have no known cause. For V, J and clone size, that table is used; D and trimming come from the DNA. In all, the sample holds roughly 20,000 clones, and around 72% of those were seen once. The top ten clonotypes cover roughly 27% of the sample.

Concerning this clone: Its binding antigen is unknown. One base away there is no much larger clone; base qualities are not given.

The material sequenced was CD4+ T cells from PBMCs cultured with HCoV-NL63 spike peptides, taken before COVID-19 vaccination. The cell subset or site label corresponds to: HCoV-NL63 spike overlapping peptide pool stimulation. This TCR derives from a human donor who received a COVID-19 vaccine. The sequence links TRBV27 to TRBJ1-1, with the D gene too uncertain to name. The DNA sequence reads TGTGCCAGCAGTGTCGTCGGACGGATGAACACTGAAGCTTTCTTT. Translated, this gives CASSVVGRMNTEAFF.